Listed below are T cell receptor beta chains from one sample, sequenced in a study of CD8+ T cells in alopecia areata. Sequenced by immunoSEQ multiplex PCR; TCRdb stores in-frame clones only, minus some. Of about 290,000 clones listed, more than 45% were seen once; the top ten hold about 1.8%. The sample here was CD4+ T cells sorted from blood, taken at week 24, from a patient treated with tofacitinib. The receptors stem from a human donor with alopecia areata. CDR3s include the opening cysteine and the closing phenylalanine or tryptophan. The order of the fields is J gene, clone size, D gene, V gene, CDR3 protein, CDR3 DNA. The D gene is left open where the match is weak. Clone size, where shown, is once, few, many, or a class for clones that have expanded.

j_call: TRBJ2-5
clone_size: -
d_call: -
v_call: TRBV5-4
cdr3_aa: CASSTGLTETQYF
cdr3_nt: TGTGCCAGCAGCACCGGACTGACAGAGACCCAGTACTTC

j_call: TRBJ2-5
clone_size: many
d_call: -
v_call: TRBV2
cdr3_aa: CAAKGGTEETQYF
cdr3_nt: TGTGCCGCAAAAGGGGGGACAGAAGAGACCCAGTACTTC

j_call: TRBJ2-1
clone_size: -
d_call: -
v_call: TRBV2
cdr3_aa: CATSGTSSYNEQFF
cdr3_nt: TGTGCCACCTCGGGGACGAGCTCCTACAATGAGCAGTTCTTC

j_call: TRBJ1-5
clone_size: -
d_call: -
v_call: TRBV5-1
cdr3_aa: CASSPDGVGQPQHF
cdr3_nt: TGCGCCAGCAGCCCAGACGGAGTAGGTCAGCCCCAGCATTTT

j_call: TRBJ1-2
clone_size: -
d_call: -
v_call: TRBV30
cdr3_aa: CAWSRRRREANYGYTF
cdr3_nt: TGTGCCTGGAGTAGGAGGCGCAGGGAAGCTAACTATGGCTACACCTTC

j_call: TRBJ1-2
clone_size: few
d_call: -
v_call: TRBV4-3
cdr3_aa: CASSQDRSALYTF
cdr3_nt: TGCGCCAGCAGCCAAGATCGCTCCGCCCTCTACACCTTC

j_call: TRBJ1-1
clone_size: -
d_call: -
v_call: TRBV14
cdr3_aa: CASREQGAEAFF
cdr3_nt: TGTGCCAGCAGGGAACAGGGCGCTGAAGCTTTCTTT

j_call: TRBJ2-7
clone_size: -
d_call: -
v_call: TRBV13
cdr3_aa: CASSLVSGKQYF
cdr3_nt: TGTGCCAGCAGCTTAGTGTCGGGCAAGCAGTACTTC

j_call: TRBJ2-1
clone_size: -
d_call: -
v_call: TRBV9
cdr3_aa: CASSVVGSGYNEQFF
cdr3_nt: TGTGCCAGCAGCGTAGTGGGCAGCGGCTACAATGAGCAGTTCTTC

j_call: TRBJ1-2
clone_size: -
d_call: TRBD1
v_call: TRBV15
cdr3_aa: CATSRTGERDYGYTF
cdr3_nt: TGTGCCACTTCCCGGACAGGGGAGAGGGACTATGGCTACACCTTC

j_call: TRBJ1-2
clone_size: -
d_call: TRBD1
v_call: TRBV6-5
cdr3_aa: CASSRGQGGYTF
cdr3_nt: TGTGCCAGCAGTAGGGGGCAGGGAGGCTACACCTTC

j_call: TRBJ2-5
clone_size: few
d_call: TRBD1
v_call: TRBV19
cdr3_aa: CASSMSSGGAETQYF
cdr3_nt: TGTGCCAGTAGTATGAGTTCAGGGGGCGCGGAGACCCAGTACTTC

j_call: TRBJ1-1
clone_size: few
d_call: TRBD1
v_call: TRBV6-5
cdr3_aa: CASKKPGTGATEAFF
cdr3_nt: TGTGCCAGCAAAAAACCCGGGACAGGGGCAACTGAAGCTTTCTTT

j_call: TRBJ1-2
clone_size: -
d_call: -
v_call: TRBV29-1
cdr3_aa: CSVEARHGTEGYTF
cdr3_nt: TGCAGCGTTGAAGCCCGACACGGGACGGAGGGCTACACCTTC

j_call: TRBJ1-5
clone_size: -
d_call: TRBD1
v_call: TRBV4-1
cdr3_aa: CASSPADRVLGNQPQHF
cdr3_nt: TGCGCCAGCAGCCCAGCTGACAGGGTATTGGGCAATCAGCCCCAGCATTTT

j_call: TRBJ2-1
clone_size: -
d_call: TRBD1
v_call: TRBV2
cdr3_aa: CASRKGQTDEQFF
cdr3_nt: TGTGCCAGCAGGAAGGGACAGACGGATGAGCAGTTCTTC

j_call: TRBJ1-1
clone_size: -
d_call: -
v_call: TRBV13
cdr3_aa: CASSLGRPNTEAFF
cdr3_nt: TGTGCCAGCAGCTTAGGCCGGCCGAACACTGAAGCTTTCTTT

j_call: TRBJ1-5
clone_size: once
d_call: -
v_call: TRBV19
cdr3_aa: CASSIVGNSNQPQHF
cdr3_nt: TGTGCCAGTAGTATTGTGGGGAATAGCAATCAGCCCCAGCATTTT

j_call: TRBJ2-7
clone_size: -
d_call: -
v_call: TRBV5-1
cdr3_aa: CASSLGGQISYEQYF
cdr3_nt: TGCGCCAGCAGCTTGGGGGGCCAGATATCCTACGAGCAGTACTTC

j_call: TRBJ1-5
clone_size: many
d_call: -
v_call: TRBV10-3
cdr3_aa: CAISELPFSSNQPQHF
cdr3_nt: TGTGCCATCAGTGAGTTGCCGTTTTCTAGCAATCAGCCCCAGCATTTT

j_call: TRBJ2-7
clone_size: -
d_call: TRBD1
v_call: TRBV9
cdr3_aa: CASRMSASRGEQYF
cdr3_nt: TGTGCCAGCCGTATGAGCGCAAGCAGGGGGGAGCAGTACTTC

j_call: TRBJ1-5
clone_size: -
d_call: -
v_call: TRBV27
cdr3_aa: CASSEGGYQPQHF
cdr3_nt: TGTGCCAGCAGTGAGGGGGGCTATCAGCCCCAGCATTTT

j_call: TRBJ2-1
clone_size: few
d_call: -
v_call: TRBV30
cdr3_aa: CAWVGRGYNEQFF
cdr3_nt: TGTGCCTGGGTGGGACGGGGATACAATGAGCAGTTCTTC

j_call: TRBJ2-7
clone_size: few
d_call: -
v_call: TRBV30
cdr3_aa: CATHRGAYEQYF
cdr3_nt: TGTGCTACGCATAGGGGGGCCTACGAGCAGTACTTC

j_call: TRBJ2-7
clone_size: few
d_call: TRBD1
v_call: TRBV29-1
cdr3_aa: CSVATGGFYEQYF
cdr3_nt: TGCAGCGTTGCTACAGGGGGATTTTACGAGCAGTACTTC

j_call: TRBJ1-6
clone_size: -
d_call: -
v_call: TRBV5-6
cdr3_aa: CASSLGFSPLHF
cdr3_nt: TGTGCCAGCAGCTTGGGTTTTTCACCCCTCCACTTT

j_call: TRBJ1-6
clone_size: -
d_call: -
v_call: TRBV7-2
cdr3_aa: CASSLAGISPLHF
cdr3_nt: TGTGCCAGCAGCTTAGCGGGCATTTCACCCCTCCACTTT

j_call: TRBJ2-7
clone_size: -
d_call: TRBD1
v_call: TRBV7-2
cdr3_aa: CASSFAQGTYEQYF
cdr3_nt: TGTGCCAGCAGCTTTGCACAGGGGACCTACGAGCAGTACTTC

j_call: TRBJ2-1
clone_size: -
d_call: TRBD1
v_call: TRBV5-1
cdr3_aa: CASSSPDRGNEQFF
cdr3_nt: TGCGCCAGCAGCTCCCCGGACAGGGGAAATGAGCAGTTCTTC

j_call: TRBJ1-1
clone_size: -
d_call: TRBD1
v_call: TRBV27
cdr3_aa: CASSLRTGVNTEAFF
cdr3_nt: TGTGCCAGCAGTTTACGGACAGGAGTGAACACTGAAGCTTTCTTT

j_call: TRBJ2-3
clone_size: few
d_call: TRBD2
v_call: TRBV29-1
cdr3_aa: CSVVYERGATDTQYF
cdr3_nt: TGCAGCGTTGTTTACGAGCGGGGGGCCACAGATACGCAGTATTTT

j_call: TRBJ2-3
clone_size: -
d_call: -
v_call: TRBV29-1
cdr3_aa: CSVGRMGAASTDTQYF
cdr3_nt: TGCAGCGTTGGAAGGATGGGTGCGGCTAGCACAGATACGCAGTATTTT

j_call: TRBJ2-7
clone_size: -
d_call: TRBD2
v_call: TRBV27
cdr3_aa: CASSRALIGGAGHEQYF
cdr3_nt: TGTGCCAGCAGTCGTGCCCTCATCGGGGGGGCCGGCCACGAGCAGTACTTC

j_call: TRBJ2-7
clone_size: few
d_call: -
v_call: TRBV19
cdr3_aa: CASNRGQDDEQYF
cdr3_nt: TGTGCCAGCAACCGGGGACAAGACGACGAGCAGTACTTC

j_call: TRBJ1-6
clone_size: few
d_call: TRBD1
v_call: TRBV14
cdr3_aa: CASSQSGQGNSPLHF
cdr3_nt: TGTGCCAGCAGCCAGTCGGGACAGGGGAATTCACCCCTCCACTTT

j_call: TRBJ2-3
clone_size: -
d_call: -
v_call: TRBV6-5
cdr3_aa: CASSPRWSTDTQYF
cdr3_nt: TGTGCCAGCAGTCCCCGCTGGAGCACAGATACGCAGTATTTT

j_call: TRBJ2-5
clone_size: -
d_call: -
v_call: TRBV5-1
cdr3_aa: CASQPRATQETQYF
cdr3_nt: TGCGCCAGCCAACCAAGGGCAACACAAGAGACCCAGTACTTC

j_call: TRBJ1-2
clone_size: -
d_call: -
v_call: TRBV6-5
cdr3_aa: CASSRQTAYGYTF
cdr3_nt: TGTGCCAGCAGCCGACAGACAGCCTATGGCTACACCTTC

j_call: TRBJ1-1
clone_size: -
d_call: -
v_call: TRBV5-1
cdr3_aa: CASSLGGQGITEAFF
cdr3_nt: TGCGCCAGCAGCTTGGGAGGGCAGGGAATCACTGAAGCTTTCTTT

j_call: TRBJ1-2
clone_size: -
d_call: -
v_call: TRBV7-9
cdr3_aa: CASSFGFRQVDGYTF
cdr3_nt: TGTGCCAGCAGCTTTGGTTTTCGGCAGGTGGATGGCTACACCTTC

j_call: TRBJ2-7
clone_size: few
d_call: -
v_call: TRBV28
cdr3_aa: CASRIRADEQYF
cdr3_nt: TGTGCCAGCAGAATCAGGGCGGACGAGCAGTACTTC

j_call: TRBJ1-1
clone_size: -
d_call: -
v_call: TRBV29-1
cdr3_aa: CSVAWGYTEAFF
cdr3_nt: TGCAGCGTTGCTTGGGGGTATACTGAAGCTTTCTTT

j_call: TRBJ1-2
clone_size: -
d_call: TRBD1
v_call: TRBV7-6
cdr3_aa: CASSPLSGRTGYGYTF
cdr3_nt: TGTGCCAGCAGCCCTCTTAGCGGCCGGACAGGTTATGGCTACACCTTC

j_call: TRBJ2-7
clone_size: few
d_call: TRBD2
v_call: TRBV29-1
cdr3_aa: CSVLPGLAGYEQYF
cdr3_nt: TGCAGCGTGCTCCCGGGACTAGCGGGGTACGAGCAGTACTTC

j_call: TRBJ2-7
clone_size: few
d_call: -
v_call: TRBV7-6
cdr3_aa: CASSRGGRREQYF
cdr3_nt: TGTGCCAGCAGTCGGGGAGGTCGGCGCGAGCAGTACTTC

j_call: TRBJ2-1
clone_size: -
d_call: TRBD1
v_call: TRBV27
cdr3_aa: CASATQDRAYNEQFF
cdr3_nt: TGTGCCAGCGCAACCCAGGACAGGGCTTACAATGAGCAGTTCTTC

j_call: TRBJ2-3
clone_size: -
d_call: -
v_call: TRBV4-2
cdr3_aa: CASSQDPRAPIADTQYF
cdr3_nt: TGTGCCAGCAGCCAGGATCCTAGGGCCCCCATCGCAGATACGCAGTATTTT